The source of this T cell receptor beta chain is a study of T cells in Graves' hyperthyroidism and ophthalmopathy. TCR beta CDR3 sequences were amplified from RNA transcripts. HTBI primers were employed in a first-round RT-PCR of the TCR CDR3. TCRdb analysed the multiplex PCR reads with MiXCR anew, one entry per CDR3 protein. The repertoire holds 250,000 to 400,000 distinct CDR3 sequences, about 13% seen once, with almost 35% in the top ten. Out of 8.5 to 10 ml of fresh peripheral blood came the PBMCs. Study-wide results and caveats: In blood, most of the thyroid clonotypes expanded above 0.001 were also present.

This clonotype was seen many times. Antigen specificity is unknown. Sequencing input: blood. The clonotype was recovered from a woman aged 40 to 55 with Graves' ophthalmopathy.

CDR3 nucleotides: TGTGCCAGCAGTTACTCCGGGGCCTACGAGCAGTACTTC. It yields the protein CASSYSGAYEQYF. The rearrangement joins TRBV6-6 to TRBJ2-7, with D perhaps matching TRBD2 (5 bases). The V end lost 0 bases, the J end lost 2 bases, and 5 bases lay between the germline ends. This CDR3 contains 13 residues. Germline CDR1 is MNHNY and CDR2 is SVGAGI (reference sequence).